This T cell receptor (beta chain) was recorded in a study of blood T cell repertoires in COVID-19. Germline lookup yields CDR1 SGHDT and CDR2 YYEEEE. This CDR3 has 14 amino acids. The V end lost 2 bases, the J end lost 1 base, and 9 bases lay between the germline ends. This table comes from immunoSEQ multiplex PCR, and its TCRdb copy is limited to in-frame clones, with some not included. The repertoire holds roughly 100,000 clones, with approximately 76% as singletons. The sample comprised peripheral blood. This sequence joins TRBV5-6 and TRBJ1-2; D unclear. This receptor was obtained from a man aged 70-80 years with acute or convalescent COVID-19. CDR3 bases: TGTGCCAGCAGCTTAGACACAGTTAACTATGGCTACACCTTC. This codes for CASSLDTVNYGYTF.